The present entry profiles one T cell receptor beta chain with its context. Antigen specificity is unknown. V was clipped by 0 bases and J by 1 base, with 9 bases between them. The germline CDR1 and CDR2 sequences are LNHNV and YYDKDF (reference sequence). The CDR3 totals 15 residues. All donors qualified as healthy HIV-negative adults and had experienced no recent acute infections or vaccinations. Libraries were prepared by immunoSEQ multiplex PCR; TCRdb keeps only in-frame clonotypes and omits some of them. Here the sample spans nearly 1 million clones, over 60% being singletons. The data originate from a study of shared clonotypes between healthy human individuals. Regarding the study as a whole: Having only a few donors restricted how much genetic and exposure-history diversity was captured. Generally, naive subsets came out with larger estimated richness than memory subsets.

The chain employs TRBV15 and TRBJ2-5; tentative D call: TRBD1 (6 bases). The receptor comes from a man aged 18 to 30 in good health. The sample taken for sequencing was memory CD4+ T cells sorted from blood. Subset indicated: CD45RA-negative fraction. The CDR3 DNA sequence: TGTGCCACCAGCAGAGATAAAGGGGGCCAAGAGACCCAGTACTTC. Translated, it gives CATSRDKGGQETQYF.